The clone carrying this T cell receptor (beta chain) was observed once. Its antigen remains unknown. This entry belongs to a study of CD4+ T cells in melanoma. Findings and caveats of the study: Neoantigen-specific CD4+ T cells in melanoma reportedly had diverse differentiation states. A reported correlation linked neoantigen-specific CD4+ T cells to CD8+, macrophage and B cell function.

Losses at the gene ends were 3 bases for V and 6 bases for J; bases not matched to a gene: 11. Germline V CDR1 and CDR2: MRHNA, SNTAGT. CDR3 length equals 15 residues. TCRdb's table, derived via immunoSEQ multiplex PCR, lists solely in-frame clones and lacks some. Of about 110,000 clones detected, about 90% appear once; the ten largest clones hold 2.5% to 3.5%. The receptor's source is a human donor with melanoma. Sequencing used peripheral blood. This chain connects TRBV6-4 to TRBJ2-7; 7 nucleotides agree with TRBD2. The CDR3 here is CASSESSGGVGEQYF. CDR3 in DNA: TGTGCCAGCAGTGAGTCTTCGGGGGGAGTAGGCGAGCAGTACTTC.